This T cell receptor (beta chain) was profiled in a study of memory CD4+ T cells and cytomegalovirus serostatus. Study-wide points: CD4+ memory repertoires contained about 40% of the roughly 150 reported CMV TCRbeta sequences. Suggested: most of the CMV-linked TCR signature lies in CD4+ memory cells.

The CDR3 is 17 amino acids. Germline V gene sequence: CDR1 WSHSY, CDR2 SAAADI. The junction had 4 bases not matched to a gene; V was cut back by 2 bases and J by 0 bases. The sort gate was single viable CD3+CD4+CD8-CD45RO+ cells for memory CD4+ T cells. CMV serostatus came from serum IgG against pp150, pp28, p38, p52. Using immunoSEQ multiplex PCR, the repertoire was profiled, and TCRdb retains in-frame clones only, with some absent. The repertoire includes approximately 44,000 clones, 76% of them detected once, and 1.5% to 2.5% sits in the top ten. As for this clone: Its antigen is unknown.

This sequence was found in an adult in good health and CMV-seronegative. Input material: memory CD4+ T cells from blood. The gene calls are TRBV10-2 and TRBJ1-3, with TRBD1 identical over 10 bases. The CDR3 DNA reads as TGCGCCAGCAGTGAGAGACGGACAGGGGGCTCTGGAAACACCATATATTTT. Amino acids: CASSERRTGGSGNTIYF.